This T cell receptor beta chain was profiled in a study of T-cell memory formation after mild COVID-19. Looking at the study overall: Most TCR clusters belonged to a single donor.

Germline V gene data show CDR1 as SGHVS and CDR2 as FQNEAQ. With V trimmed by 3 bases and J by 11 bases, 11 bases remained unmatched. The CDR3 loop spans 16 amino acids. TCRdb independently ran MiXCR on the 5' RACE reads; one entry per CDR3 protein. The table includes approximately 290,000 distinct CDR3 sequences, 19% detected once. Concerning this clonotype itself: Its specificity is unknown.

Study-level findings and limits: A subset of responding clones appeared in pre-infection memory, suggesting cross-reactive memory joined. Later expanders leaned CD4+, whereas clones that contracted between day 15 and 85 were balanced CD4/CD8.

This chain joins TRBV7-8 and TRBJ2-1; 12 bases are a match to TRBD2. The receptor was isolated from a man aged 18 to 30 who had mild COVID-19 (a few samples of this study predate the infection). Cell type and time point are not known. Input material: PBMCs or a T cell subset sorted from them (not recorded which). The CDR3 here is CASSFLLAGGVDQQFF. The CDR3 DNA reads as TGTGCCAGCAGCTTTCTACTAGCGGGGGGCGTGGATCAGCAGTTCTTC.